Sequencing of this T cell receptor (beta chain) was carried out in a study of blood T cell repertoires in COVID-19 (TCRdb year 2020). With respect to the entire study: The collaborator samples originated in the United States, Italy and Spain and spanned the acute and convalescent phases of COVID-19. The material from the prospective study consisted of cDNA or gDNA derived from T cells, B-cell-depleted T cells, or PBMCs. Deeply sampled blood TCRbeta repertoires from subjects exposed to, actively infected with, or recovered from COVID-19 were included in the dataset. The repertoires were made available in a free public database intended to serve as a resource for research on the immune response to SARS-CoV-2. Samples came from the ongoing ImmuneRACE study (first 160 participants) plus 1,254 subjects from 6 global collaborators. The sample metadata nearly always contained a de-identified subject ID, COVID-19 status, age in years and sex. Where available, HLA class I and class II types were taken from metadata supplied by the sample provider and were not determined by assay-based typing.

TCRbeta CDR3 regions were amplified from genomic DNA by means of the immunoSEQ Assay, a bias-controlled multiplex PCR. In the source study's methods: The number of nucleated cells in each sample was estimated by amplification of reference gene primers within the assay. To quantify the absolute abundance of each unique TCRbeta CDR3 rearrangement, sequence reads were collapsed and filtered. For each sample, productive Simpson clonality was calculated as the square root of Simpson's diversity index across productive rearrangements. The source is immuneACCESS, and TCRdb retained only in-frame sequences with V and J called. Part of the clones is not carried over; for the studies checked, unresolved V genes explain less than half of this, and the remainder is unexplained. D and trimming come from the DNA, and the V and J calls and clone size come from that table. For this sample the table gives 130,000 or so clones, of which over 80% were detected only once. The ten largest clones represent over 9.5% of the sample.

Regarding this clone: Its target antigen remains unknown. No much larger clone is present one base from it, and per-base qualities are unavailable.

The germline V gene (reference sequence) gives CDR1 as LNHDA and CDR2 as SQIVND. The cysteine opens and the phenylalanine closes a CDR3 of 14 amino acids. The retained sequence is limited to the CDR3, 42 bases, with the frame set at the first base. Germline trimming amounts to 5 bases on V and 4 bases on J, with 0 as the count of junction bases outside the gene matches. Study-wide findings and limitations: Clinical and demographic metadata were provided uncurated, with the amount varying by source and participant.

The collaborating institutions used their own protocols to collect whole blood in K2EDTA tubes. Collaborator samples were shipped for TCRbeta analysis as frozen whole blood, isolated PBMCs, or DNA extracted from either sample type. This receptor chain uses TRBV19 and TRBJ2-2; 11 bases in the junction line up with TRBD1. The clonotype comes from a man in his fifties or sixties with active or convalescent COVID-19. Specimen: peripheral blood. The nucleotide sequence is TGTGCCAGTAGTGGACAGGGGGCCACCGGGGAGCTGTTTTTT. It is translated as CASSGQGATGELFF.